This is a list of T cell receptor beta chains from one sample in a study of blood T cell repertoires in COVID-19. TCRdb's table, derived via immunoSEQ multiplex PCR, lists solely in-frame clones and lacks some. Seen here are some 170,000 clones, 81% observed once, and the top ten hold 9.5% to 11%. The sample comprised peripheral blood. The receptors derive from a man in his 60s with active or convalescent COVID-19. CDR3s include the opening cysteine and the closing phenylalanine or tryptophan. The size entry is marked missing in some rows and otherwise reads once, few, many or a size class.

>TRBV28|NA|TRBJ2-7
CASSSPGTVGTSWEYF
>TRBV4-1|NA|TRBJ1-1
CASSQESTPRAEAFF
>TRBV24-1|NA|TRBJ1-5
CATSDPSPGTSNQPQHF
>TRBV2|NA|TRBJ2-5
CASSQGAQYF
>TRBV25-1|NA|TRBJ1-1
CASSPGVNTEAFF
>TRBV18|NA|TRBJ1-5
CASPQTGRGPGNQPQHF
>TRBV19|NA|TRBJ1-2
CASSVAGGTIYGYTF
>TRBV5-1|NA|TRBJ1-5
CASSTGGGNQPQHF
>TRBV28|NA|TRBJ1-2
CASSLRPGSGIGGYTF
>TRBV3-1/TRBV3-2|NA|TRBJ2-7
CARSQRGRGDYEQYF
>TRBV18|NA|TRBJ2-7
CASSPGAREQYF
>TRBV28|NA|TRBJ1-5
CASSRQGWQPQHF
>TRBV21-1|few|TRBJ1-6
CASSKVGRTGAEDSPLHF
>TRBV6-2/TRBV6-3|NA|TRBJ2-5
CASSPGTSGFVETQYF
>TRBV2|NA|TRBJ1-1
CASTRLDKNTEAFF
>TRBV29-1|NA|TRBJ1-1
CSATGTGGTEAFF
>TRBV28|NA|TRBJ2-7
CATTKGGDNEQYF
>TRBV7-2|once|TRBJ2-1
CATSGWDSYNEQFF